These T cell receptor beta chains were read from a single sample in a study of blood T cells in healthy people across ages. TCRdb fed the 5' RACE reads into MiXCR, producing one record per CDR3 protein. Here the sample spans about 720,000 distinct CDR3 sequences, 22% being singletons. What was sequenced was blood. These receptors all stem from a man aged 65 to 85 in good health. Both conserved end residues are part of each CDR3. A D gene is named only where the DNA matches it firmly. A row's size may be missing; if present it is once, few, many or a size class.

TGTGCCAGCAGCCAAGATGTCGACAAAATCTATGGCTACACCTTC,CASSQDVDKIYGYTF,TRBJ1-2,-,-,TRBV4-2
TGTGCCAGCAGTTTCCCGACCGGACAGGCCCACGGGGGTGAGCAGTTCTTC,CASSFPTGQAHGGEQFF,TRBJ2-1,-,-,TRBV28
TGCGCCAGCAGCCAAGAGCCTCGGGGGAGTTGGGAGCTGTTTTTT,CASSQEPRGSWELFF,TRBJ2-2,-,-,TRBV4-1
TGCAGTGCCCAGGCCCAAGAGACCCAGTACTTC,CSAQAQETQYF,TRBJ2-5,few,-,TRBV20-1
TGTGCCGGGGGAAGGGGGACCTCAAGGTTCAACACTGAAGCTTTCTTT,CAGGRGTSRFNTEAFF,TRBJ1-1,-,-,TRBV30
TGTGCCAGCAGTTTATGGGGGGGGGGACAGGCTAATGAAAAACTGTTTTTT,CASSLWGGGQANEKLFF,TRBJ1-4,-,TRBD1,TRBV28
TGTGCCAGCAGTTACAGGGAAGCGAACACTGAAGCTTTCTTT,CASSYREANTEAFF,TRBJ1-1,-,-,TRBV6-5
TGTGCCACCAGTGATTGGGGGGATGGCTACACCTTC,CATSDWGDGYTF,TRBJ1-2,-,-,TRBV24-1
TGCAGCGTTGAAGGGACTAGCGGGACTTTGGATGAGCAGTTCTTC,CSVEGTSGTLDEQFF,TRBJ2-1,many,TRBD2,TRBV29-1
TGTGCCAGCAGCTTAGTTGGCGGAACACAAGAGACCCAGTACTTC,CASSLVGGTQETQYF,TRBJ2-5,many,-,TRBV7-7
TGTGCCACCAGTGATCCAGACCCGCTAGCGGGAGTAGATACGCAGTATTTT,CATSDPDPLAGVDTQYF,TRBJ2-3,-,TRBD2,TRBV24-1
TGTGCCAGCAGTTCCACCGTCGTAACGGGGGGCCCGGGATTC,CASSSTVVTGGPGF,TRBJ2-5,few,-,TRBV6-6
TGCAGTGCCAGACCCGCAGGGACAGATACGCAGTATTTT,CSARPAGTDTQYF,TRBJ2-3,-,-,TRBV20-1
TGCGCCAGCAGCCACGGAAGACTAGCGGGGGATCAAGAGACCCAGTACTTC,CASSHGRLAGDQETQYF,TRBJ2-5,-,TRBD2,TRBV4-1
TGTGCCAGCAGCTTAGGCAGCCACCAAGAGACCCAGTACTTC,CASSLGSHQETQYF,TRBJ2-5,few,-,TRBV7-2
TGTGCCAGCAGTTTATTTGGACCGGAACTAGCATTCACAGATACGCAGTATTTT,CASSLFGPELAFTDTQYF,TRBJ2-3,few,-,TRBV12-3/TRBV12-4
TGTGCCACCAGTTCCCAGCTGAACACTGAAGCTTTCTTT,CATSSQLNTEAFF,TRBJ1-1,once,-,TRBV24-1
TGTGCCATCAGTGAGGAGGGGCCTGGAAACACCATATATTTT,CAISEEGPGNTIYF,TRBJ1-3,-,-,TRBV10-3
TGTGCCAGCAGCCAATATGGCTCGGGACAGGGTACGACAGATACGCAGTATTTT,CASSQYGSGQGTTDTQYF,TRBJ2-3,many,TRBD1,TRBV3-1
TGTGCCAGCAATTGGGATAGCAGTCAGCCCCAGCATTTT,CASNWDSSQPQHF,TRBJ1-5,once,-,TRBV6-1
TGTGCCAGCAGTGAGAGGGGTGAATACTTC,CASSERGEYF,TRBJ2-5,few,-,TRBV6-4
TGTGCCAGCAGTTATAGTGACCCCGGGACCTATGGCTACACCTTC,CASSYSDPGTYGYTF,TRBJ1-2,few,-,TRBV6-6
TGTGCCAGCAGCAATTCCCCGAGCTCTGGAAACACCATATATTTT,CASSNSPSSGNTIYF,TRBJ1-3,-,-,TRBV5-5
TGTGCCAGCAGCTCGACTAGCGGAGTCAATACGCACTATTTT,CASSSTSGVNTHYF,TRBJ2-3,-,TRBD2,TRBV7-3
TGTGCCAGCATCTCCGGGACAGAACATTCACCCCTCCACTTT,CASISGTEHSPLHF,TRBJ1-6,-,TRBD1,TRBV6-6
TGTGCCAGCAGCTTAGCGTTTCTAATATCAGACAGAGTCGAGCAGTACTTC,CASSLAFLISDRVEQYF,TRBJ2-7,many,-,TRBV7-8
TGCAGCGTTGAAGGGCCAGTTAACACCGGGGAGCTGTTTTTT,CSVEGPVNTGELFF,TRBJ2-2,-,-,TRBV29-1
TGTGCCAGCAGCTTATTGTGGGGGTCCTACGAGCAGTACTTC,CASSLLWGSYEQYF,TRBJ2-7,-,-,TRBV7-2
TGTGCCAGCAGTCTGGGGCCGGCTAACTATGGCTTCACCTTC,CASSLGPANYGFTF,TRBJ1-2,-,-,TRBV7-2
TGTGCCACTTGGCAGCGGCGAGCGCCCAATGAAGCTTTCTTT,CATWQRRAPNEAFF,TRBJ1-1,few,-,TRBV6-4
TGCGCCAGCAGCCTGACCGGGACATACATTTCGAACTCCTACGAGCAGTACTTC,CASSLTGTYISNSYEQYF,TRBJ2-7,-,-,TRBV5-1
TGCAGTGCTAGAGTTACTAGCGGGAGTAGTGAGCAGTTCTTC,CSARVTSGSSEQFF,TRBJ2-1,once,TRBD2,TRBV20-1
TGTGCCAGCAGCCCAGCCGGACAGGTCAGCGCCTATGGCTACACCTTC,CASSPAGQVSAYGYTF,TRBJ1-2,few,TRBD1,TRBV6-5
TGTGCCAGCAGTGAGGGACAGCCGGGGGCTTATGGCTACACCTTC,CASSEGQPGAYGYTF,TRBJ1-2,many,TRBD1,TRBV27
TGTGCCAGCAGTTACCGGCCCCAGGGTGAAAAACTGTTTTTT,CASSYRPQGEKLFF,TRBJ1-4,few,-,TRBV6-2/TRBV6-3